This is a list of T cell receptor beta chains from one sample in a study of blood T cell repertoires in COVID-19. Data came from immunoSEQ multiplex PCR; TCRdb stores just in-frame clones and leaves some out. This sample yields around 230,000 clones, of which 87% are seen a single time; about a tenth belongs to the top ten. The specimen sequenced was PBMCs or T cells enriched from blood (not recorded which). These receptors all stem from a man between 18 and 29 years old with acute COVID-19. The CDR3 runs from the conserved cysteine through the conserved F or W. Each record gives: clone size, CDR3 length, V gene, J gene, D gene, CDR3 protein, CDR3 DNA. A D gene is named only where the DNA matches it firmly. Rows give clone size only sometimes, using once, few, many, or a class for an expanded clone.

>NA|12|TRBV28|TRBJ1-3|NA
CASSPRENTIYF
TGTGCCAGCAGTCCGAGAGAGAACACCATATATTTT
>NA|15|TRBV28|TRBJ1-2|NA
CASSLGAGARKGYTF
TGTGCCAGCAGTTTGGGGGCAGGGGCTCGAAAGGGCTACACCTTC
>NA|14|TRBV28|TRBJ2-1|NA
CASSLIYTYNEQFF
TGTGCCAGCAGTTTAATCTATACCTACAATGAGCAGTTCTTC
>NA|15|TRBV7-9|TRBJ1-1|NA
CASSFPRQKNTEAFF
TGTGCCAGCAGCTTCCCAAGACAGAAGAACACTGAAGCTTTCTTT
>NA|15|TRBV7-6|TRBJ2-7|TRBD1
CASSQQNRGSYEQYF
TGTGCCAGCAGCCAACAAAACAGGGGATCCTACGAGCAGTACTTC
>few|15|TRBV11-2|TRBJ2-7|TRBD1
CASSSGQGASYEQYF
TGTGCCAGCAGCTCGGGACAGGGGGCCTCCTACGAGCAGTACTTC
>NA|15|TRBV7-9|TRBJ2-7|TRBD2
CASSSREDRSYEQYF
TGTGCCAGCAGCTCGCGGGAGGATCGGAGCTACGAGCAGTACTTC
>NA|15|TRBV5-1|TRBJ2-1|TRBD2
CASSSLAGGPGEQFF
TGCGCCAGCAGCTCATTAGCGGGAGGGCCAGGTGAGCAGTTCTTC
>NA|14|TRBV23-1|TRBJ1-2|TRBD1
CASAEIGTGGGYTF
TGCGCCAGTGCCGAGATTGGGACAGGTGGTGGCTACACCTTC
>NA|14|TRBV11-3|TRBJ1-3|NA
CASSPGGSGNTIYF
TGTGCCAGCAGCCCAGGAGGCTCTGGAAACACCATATATTTT
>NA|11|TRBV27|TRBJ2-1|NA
CASGQPVSEFF
TGTGCCAGCGGTCAACCTGTTTCGGAGTTCTTC
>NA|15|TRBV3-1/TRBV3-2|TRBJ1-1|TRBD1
CASSPMDRANTEAFF
TGTGCCAGCAGCCCGATGGACAGGGCGAACACTGAAGCTTTCTTT
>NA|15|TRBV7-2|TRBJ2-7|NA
CASSSPPGSGYEQYF
TGTGCCAGCAGCTCACCCCCGGGTAGCGGCTACGAGCAGTACTTC
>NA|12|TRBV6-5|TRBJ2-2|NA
CASRDGGGELFF
TGTGCCAGCAGAGACGGAGGCGGGGAGCTGTTTTTT
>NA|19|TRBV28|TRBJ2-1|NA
CASSSSSYGGMSSYNEQFF
TGTGCCAGCAGTTCCTCTTCATACGGCGGAATGAGCTCCTACAATGAGCAGTTCTTC
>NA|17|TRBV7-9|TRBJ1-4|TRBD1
CASSLVGQGARGEKLFF
TGTGCCAGCAGCTTAGTGGGACAGGGGGCAAGAGGGGAAAAACTGTTTTTT
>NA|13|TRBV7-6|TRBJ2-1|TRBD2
CASSLGPGLAEFF
TGTGCCAGCAGCTTGGGACCGGGACTAGCGGAGTTCTTC
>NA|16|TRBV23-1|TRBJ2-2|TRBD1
CASYPPGQGSPGELFF
TGCGCCAGCTACCCTCCGGGACAGGGGAGTCCCGGGGAGCTGTTTTTT
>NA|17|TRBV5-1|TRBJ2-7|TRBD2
CASSPVATSGGIYEQYF
TGCGCCAGCAGCCCAGTGGCAACTAGCGGGGGGATCTACGAGCAGTACTTC
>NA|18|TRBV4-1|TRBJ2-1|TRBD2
CASSQENPGLAGRNEQFF
TGCGCCAGCAGCCAAGAAAATCCGGGACTAGCGGGGAGAAATGAGCAGTTCTTC
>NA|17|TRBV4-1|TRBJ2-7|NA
CASSQEPVAGDPYEQYF
TGCGCCAGCAGCCAAGAACCCGTGGCAGGGGATCCCTACGAGCAGTACTTC
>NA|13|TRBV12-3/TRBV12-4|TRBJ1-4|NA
CASSSDRPEKLFF
TGTGCCAGCAGTTCCGACAGGCCTGAAAAACTGTTTTTT
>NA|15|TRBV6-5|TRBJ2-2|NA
CASSSQRQATGELFF
TGTGCCAGCAGCTCCCAAAGACAGGCCACCGGGGAGCTGTTTTTT
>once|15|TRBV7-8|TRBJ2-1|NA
CASSLAGARVHEQFF
TGTGCCAGCAGCTTAGCGGGGGCCAGGGTCCATGAGCAGTTCTTC
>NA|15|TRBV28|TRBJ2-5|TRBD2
CASNGLAGGGGTQYF
TGTGCCAGCAACGGACTAGCGGGAGGTGGGGGGACCCAGTACTTC
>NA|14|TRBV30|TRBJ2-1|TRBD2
CAWISGNSYNEQFF
TGTGCCTGGATCAGCGGGAACTCCTACAATGAGCAGTTCTTC
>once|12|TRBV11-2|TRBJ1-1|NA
CASSSSNTEAFF
TGTGCCAGCAGTTCCTCGAACACTGAAGCTTTCTTT
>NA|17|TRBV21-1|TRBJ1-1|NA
CASAQGGAESLNTEAFF
TGTGCCAGCGCACAGGGTGGGGCGGAATCTCTAAACACTGAAGCTTTCTTT
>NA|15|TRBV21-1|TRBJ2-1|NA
CASSKDTSGYNEQFF
TGTGCCAGCAGCAAAGATACTAGCGGATACAATGAGCAGTTCTTC
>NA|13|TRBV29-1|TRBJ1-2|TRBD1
CSVRQGENYGYTF
TGCAGCGTTAGACAGGGGGAAAACTATGGCTACACCTTC
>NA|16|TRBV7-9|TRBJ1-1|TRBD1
CASSLVPPDRGPEAFF
TGTGCCAGCAGCTTAGTCCCTCCTGACAGGGGGCCTGAAGCTTTCTTT
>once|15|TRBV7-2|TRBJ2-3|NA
CASSLAGTGTDTQYF
TGTGCCAGCAGCTTGGCGGGAACGGGGACAGATACGCAGTATTTT
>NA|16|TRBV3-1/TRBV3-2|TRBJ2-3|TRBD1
CASSHLRGTGTDTQYF
TGTGCCAGCAGCCACCTCAGGGGGACCGGCACAGATACGCAGTATTTT
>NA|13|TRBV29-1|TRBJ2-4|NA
CSVASGTKNIQYF
TGCAGCGTTGCGTCGGGGACCAAAAACATTCAGTACTTC
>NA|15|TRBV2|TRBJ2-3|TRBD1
CASTLGQGSTDTQYF
TGTGCCAGCACTCTGGGACAGGGGAGCACAGATACGCAGTATTTT
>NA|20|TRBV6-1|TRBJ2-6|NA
CASSEVGADITDSGANVLTF
TGTGCCAGCAGTGAAGTTGGGGCAGACATCACCGATTCTGGGGCCAACGTCCTGACTTTC
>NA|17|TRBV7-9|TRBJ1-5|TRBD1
CASSSTGTGILDQPQHF
TGTGCCAGCAGCTCAACCGGGACAGGGATTCTCGATCAGCCCCAGCATTTT
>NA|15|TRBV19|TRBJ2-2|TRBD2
CASIGSGTNTGELFF
TGTGCCAGTATTGGTAGCGGGACGAACACCGGGGAGCTGTTTTTT
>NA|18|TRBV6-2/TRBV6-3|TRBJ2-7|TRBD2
CASSYPARSSGSSYEQYF
TGTGCCAGCAGTTACCCCGCAAGGTCTAGCGGGAGTTCCTACGAGCAGTACTTC
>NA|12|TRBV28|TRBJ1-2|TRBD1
CASSGQGRGYTF
TGTGCCAGCAGTGGACAGGGCCGAGGCTACACCTTC
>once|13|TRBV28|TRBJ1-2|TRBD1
CASGTGLPYGYTF
TGTGCCTCAGGGACAGGGCTCCCTTATGGCTACACCTTC
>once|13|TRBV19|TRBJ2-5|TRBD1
CAAGPGQKETQYF
TGTGCCGCAGGCCCGGGACAGAAAGAGACCCAGTACTTC
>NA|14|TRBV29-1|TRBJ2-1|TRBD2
CSVEGVGRVKEQFF
TGCAGCGTTGAAGGGGTCGGGAGGGTCAAGGAGCAGTTCTTC
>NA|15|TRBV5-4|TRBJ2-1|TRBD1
CASGIQGGIYNEQFF
TGTGCCAGCGGCATACAGGGGGGCATATACAATGAGCAGTTCTTC
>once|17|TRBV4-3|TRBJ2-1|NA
CASSQDLTPGSYNEQFF
TGCGCCAGCAGCCAAGATCTTACGCCAGGCTCCTACAATGAGCAGTTCTTC
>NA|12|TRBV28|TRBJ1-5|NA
CASSYSYQPQHF
TGTGCCAGCAGTTACTCTTATCAGCCCCAGCATTTT
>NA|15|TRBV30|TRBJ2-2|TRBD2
CAWSVSGRSTGELFF
TGTGCCTGGAGTGTTAGCGGGAGGAGCACCGGGGAGCTGTTTTTT
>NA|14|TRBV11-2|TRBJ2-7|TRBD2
CASSQGLAEPHKHF
TGTGCCAGCAGCCAGGGACTAGCGGAGCCCCACAAGCACTTC
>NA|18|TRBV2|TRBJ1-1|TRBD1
CASRNPGQGAGTNTEAFF
TGTGCCAGCAGAAACCCGGGACAGGGGGCAGGAACGAACACTGAAGCTTTCTTT
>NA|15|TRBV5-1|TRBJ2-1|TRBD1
CASSLGQGYGDEQFF
TGCGCCAGCAGCTTAGGACAGGGCTATGGGGATGAGCAGTTCTTC
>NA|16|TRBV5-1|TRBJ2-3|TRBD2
CASSLASGTVTDTQYF
TGCGCCAGCAGCTTAGCTAGCGGGACGGTTACAGATACGCAGTATTTT
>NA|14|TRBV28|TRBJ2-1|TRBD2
CASSLAGGDNEQFF
TGTGCCAGCAGTTTAGCGGGAGGGGACAATGAGCAGTTCTTC
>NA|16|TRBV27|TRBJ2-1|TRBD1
CASSHSEDRGRDEQFF
TGTGCCAGCAGTCACTCGGAGGACAGGGGTCGGGATGAGCAGTTCTTC
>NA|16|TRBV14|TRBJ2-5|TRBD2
CASSQETSGSINTQYF
TGTGCCAGCAGCCAAGAGACTAGCGGGAGTATTAATACCCAGTACTTC
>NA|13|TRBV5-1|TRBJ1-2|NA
CASSLAEGYGYTF
TGCGCCAGCAGCTTAGCGGAGGGCTATGGCTACACCTTC